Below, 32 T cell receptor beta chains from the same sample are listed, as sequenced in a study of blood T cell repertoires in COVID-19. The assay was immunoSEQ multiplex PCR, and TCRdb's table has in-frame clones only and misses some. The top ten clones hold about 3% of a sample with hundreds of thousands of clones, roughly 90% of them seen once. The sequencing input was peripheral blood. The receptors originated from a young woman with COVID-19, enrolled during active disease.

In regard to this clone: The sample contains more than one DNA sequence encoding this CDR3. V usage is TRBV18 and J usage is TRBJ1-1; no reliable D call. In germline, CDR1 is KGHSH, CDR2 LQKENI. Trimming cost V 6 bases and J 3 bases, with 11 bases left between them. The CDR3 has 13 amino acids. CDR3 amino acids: CASSPRADTEAFF. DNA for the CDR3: TGTGCCAGCTCCCCGCGGGCGGACACTGAAGCTTTCTTT.

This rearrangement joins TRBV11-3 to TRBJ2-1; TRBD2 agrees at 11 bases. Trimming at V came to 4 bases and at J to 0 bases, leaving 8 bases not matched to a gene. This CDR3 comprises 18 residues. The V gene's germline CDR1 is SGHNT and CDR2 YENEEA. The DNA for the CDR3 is TGTGCCAGCAGCTCCCGGACTAGCGGGTGGAGCTCCTACAATGAGCAGTTCTTC. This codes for CASSSRTSGWSSYNEQFF.

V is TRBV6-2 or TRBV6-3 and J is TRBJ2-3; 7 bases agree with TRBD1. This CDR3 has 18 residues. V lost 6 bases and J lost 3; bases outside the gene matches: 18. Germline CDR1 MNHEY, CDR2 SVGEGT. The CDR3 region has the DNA TGTGCCAGCAGCCAACATTCTCGGGACAGCCTGAGGACAGATACGCAGTATTTT. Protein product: CASSQHSRDSLRTDTQYF.

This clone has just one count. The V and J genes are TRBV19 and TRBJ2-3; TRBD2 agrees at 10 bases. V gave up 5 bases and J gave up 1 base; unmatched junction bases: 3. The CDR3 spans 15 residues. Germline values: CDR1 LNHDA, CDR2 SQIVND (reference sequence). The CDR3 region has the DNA TGTGCCAGTAGTCGTACTAGCGGGGGCACAGATACGCAGTATTTT. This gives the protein CASSRTSGGTDTQYF. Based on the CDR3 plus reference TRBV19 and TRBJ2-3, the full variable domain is DGGITQSPKYLFRKEGQNVTLSCEQNLNHDAMYWYRQDPGQGLRLIYYSQIVNDFQKGDIAEGYSVSREKKESFPLTVTSAQKNPTAFYLCASSRTSGGTDTQYFGPGTRLTVL.

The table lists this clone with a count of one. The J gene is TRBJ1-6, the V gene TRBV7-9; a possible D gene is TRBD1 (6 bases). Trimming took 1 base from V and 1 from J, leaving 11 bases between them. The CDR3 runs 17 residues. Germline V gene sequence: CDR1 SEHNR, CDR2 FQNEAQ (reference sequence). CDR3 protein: CASSLEGRGSYNSPLHF. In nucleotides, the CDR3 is TGTGCCAGCAGCTTAGAAGGGAGGGGGTCCTATAATTCACCCCTCCACTTT.

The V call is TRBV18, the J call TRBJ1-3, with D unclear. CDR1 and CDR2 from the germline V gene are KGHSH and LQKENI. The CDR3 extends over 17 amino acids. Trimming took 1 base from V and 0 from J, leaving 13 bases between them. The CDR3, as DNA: TGTGCCAGCTCACCACGGGAGAGCTATAGCTCTGGAAACACCATATATTTT. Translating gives CASSPRESYSSGNTIYF.

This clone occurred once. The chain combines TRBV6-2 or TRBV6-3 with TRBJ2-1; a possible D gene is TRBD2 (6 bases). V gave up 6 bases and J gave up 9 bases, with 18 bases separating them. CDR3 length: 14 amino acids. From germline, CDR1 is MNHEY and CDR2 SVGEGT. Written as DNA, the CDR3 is TGTGCCAGCAGCACCGGGAGTTACGGCGGTGAGCAGTTCTTC. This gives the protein CASSTGSYGGEQFF.

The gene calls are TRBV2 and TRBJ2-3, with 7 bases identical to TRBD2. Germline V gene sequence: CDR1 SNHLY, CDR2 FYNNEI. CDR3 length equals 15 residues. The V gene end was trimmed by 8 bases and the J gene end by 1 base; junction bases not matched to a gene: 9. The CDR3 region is CASPEGLPRTDTQYF. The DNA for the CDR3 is TGTGCCAGCCCTGAGGGACTACCCCGCACAGATACGCAGTATTTT.

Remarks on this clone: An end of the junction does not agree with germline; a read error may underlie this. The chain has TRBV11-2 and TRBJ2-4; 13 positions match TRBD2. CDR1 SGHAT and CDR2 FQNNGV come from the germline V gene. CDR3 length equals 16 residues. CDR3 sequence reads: CASSRIDGLAGEIRDF. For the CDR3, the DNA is TGTGCCAGCAGCCGAATCGATGGACTAGCGGGGGAGATCAGGGACTTC.

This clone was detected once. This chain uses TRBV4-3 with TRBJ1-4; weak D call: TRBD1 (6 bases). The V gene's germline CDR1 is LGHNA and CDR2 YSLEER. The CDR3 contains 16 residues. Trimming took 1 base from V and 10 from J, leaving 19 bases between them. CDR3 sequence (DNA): TGCGCCAGCAGCCAAGGGAACCGGGGGGCGGGAGCAAAACTGTTTTTT. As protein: CASSQGNRGAGAKLFF.

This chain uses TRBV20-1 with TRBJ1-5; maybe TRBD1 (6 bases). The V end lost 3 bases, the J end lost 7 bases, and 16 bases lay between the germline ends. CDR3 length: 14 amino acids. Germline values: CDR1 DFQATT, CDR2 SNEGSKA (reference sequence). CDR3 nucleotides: TGCAGTGCTAGTATCCCCCAGGGGAACCAGCCCCAGCATTTT. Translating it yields CSASIPQGNQPQHF.

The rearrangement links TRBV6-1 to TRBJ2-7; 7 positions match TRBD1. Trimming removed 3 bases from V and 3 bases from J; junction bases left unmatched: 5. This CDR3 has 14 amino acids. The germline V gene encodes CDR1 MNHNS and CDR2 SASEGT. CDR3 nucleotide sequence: TGTGCCAGCAGTGAGGGGGACAGACTCTACGAGCAGTACTTC. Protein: CASSEGDRLYEQYF.

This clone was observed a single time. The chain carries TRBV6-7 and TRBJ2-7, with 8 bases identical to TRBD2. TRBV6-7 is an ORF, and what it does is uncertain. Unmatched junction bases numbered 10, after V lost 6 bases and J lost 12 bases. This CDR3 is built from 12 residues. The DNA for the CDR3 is TGTGCCAGCAGATCCGGGACTAGAAGGGCGTACGTC. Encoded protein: CASRSGTRRAYV.

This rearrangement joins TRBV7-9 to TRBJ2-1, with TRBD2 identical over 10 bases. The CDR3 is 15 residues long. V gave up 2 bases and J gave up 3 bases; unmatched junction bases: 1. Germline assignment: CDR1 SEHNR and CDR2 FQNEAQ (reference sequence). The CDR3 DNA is TGTGCCAGCAGCTTAAGCGGGGGGGGCTACAATGAGCAGTTCTTC. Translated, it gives CASSLSGGGYNEQFF.

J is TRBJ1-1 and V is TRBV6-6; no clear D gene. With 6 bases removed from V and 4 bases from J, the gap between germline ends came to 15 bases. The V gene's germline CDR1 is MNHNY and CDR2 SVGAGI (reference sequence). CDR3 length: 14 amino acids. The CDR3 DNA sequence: TGTGCCAGCAGCCGCGGCCCTGCTCGCACTGAAGCTTTCTTT. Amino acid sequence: CASSRGPARTEAFF.

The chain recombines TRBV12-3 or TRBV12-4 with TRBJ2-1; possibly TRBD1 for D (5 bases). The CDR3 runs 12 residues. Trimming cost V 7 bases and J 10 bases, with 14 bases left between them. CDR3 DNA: TGTGCCAGCATGTTTAGCAGGGTCGAGCAGTTCTTC. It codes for CASMFSRVEQFF.

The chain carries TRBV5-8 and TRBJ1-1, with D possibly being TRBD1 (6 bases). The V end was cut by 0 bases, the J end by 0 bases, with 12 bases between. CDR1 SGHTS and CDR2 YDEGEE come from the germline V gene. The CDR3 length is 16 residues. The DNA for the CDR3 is TGTGCCAGCAGCTTGGAAGGGGGACGCATGAACACTGAAGCTTTCTTT. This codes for CASSLEGGRMNTEAFF. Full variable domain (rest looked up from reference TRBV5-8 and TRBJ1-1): EAGVTQSPTHLIKTRGQQATLRCSPISGHTSVYWYQQALGLGLQFLLWYDEGEERNRGNFPPRFSGRQFPNYSSELNVNALELEDSALYLCASSLEGGRMNTEAFFGQGTRLTVV.

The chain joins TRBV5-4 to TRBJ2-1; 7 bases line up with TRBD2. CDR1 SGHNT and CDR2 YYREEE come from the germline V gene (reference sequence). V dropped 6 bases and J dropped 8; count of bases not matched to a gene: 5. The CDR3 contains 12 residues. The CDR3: CASNWGGDEQFF. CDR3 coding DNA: TGTGCCAGCAATTGGGGAGGGGATGAGCAGTTCTTC.

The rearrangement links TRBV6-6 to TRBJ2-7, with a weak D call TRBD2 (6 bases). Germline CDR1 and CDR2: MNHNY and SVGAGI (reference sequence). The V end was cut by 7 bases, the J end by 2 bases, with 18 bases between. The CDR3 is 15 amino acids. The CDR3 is CASIQLGTSTYEQYV. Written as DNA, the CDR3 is TGTGCCAGCATTCAACTCGGGACTTCGACCTACGAGCAGTACGTC.

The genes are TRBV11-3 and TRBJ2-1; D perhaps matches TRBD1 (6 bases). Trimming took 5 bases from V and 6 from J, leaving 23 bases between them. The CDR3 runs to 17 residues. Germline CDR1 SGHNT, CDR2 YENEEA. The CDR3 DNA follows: TGTGCCAGCAGCGCCACCCTTCAGGGGCCCTCGGGCAATGAGCAGTTCTTC. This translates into CASSATLQGPSGNEQFF. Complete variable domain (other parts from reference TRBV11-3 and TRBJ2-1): EAGVVQSPRYKIIEKKQPVAFWCNPISGHNTLYWYLQNLGQGPELLIRYENEEAVDDSQLPKDRFSAERLKGVDSTLKIQPAELGDSAVYLCASSATLQGPSGNEQFFGPGTRLTVL.

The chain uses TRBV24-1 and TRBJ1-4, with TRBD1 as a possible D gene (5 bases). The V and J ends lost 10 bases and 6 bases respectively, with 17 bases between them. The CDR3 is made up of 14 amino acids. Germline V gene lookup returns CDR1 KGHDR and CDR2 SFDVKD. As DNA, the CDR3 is TGTGCCACACCCCTGGGACTTGGAGATGAAAAACTGTTTTTT. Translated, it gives CATPLGLGDEKLFF.

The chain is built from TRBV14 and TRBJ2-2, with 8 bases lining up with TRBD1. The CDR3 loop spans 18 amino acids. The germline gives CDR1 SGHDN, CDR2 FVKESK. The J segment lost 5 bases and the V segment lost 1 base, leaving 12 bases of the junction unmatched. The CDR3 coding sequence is TGTGCCAGCAGCCAAGGGGCCTCCAGGGGGCAGTTAACCGGGGAGCTGTTTTTT. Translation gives CASSQGASRGQLTGELFF.

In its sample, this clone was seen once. The CDR3 loop is CASSIVGAGANVLTF. The DNA of the CDR3 is TGTGCCAGTAGTATAGTGGGAGCCGGGGCCAACGTCCTGACTTTC. This rearrangement joins TRBV19 to TRBJ2-6; D might be TRBD2 (5 bases). Trimming pared 1 base from V and 4 bases from J, leaving 8 bases between. Germline CDR1 and CDR2: LNHDA and SQIVND (reference sequence). This CDR3 has 15 residues.

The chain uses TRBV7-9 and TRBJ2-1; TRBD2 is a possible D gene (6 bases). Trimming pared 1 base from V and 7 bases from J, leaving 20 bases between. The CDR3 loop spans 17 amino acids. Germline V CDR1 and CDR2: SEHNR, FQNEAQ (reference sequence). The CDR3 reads CASSLGREVAPLNEQFF. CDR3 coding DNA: TGTGCCAGCAGCTTAGGGAGGGAGGTCGCCCCTCTTAATGAGCAGTTCTTC.

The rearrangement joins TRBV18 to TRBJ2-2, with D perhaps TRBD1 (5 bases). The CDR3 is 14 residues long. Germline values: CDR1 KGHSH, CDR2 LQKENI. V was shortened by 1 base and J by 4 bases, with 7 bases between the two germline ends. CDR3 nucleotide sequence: TGTGCCAGCTCACCACGGCAGGGCACCGGGGAGCTGTTTTTT. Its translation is CASSPRQGTGELFF.

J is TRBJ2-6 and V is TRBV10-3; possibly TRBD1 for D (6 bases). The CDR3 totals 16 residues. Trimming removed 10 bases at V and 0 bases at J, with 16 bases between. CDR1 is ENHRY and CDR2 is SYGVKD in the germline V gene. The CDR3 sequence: CATSRGIGSGANVLTF. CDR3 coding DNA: TGTGCCACTAGCAGGGGTATTGGCTCTGGGGCCAACGTCCTGACTTTC.

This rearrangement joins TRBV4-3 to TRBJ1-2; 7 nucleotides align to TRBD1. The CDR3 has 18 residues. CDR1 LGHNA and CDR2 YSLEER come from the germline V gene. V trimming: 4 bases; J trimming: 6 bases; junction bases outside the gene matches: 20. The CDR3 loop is CASSLSRGGNSRGHGYTF. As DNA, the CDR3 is TGCGCCAGCAGCCTCAGTAGAGGGGGCAACTCTAGGGGCCATGGCTACACCTTC.

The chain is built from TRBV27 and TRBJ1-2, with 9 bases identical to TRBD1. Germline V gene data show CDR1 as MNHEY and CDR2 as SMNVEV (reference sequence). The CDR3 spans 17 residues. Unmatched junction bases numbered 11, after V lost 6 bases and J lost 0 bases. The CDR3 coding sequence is TGTGCCAGCAGCCGGACAGGGGCGGTGATGGCTAACTATGGCTACACCTTC. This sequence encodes CASSRTGAVMANYGYTF.

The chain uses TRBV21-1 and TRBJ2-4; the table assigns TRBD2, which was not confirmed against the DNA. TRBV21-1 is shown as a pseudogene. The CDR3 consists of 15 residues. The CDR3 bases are TGTGCCAGCAGCCCAGCGGGAGCTCCAAAAAACATTCAGTACTTC. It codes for CASSPAGAPKNIQYF.

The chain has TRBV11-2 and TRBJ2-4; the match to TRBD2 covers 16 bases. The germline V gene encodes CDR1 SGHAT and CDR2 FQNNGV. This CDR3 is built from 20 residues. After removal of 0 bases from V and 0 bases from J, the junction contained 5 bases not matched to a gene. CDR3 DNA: TGTGCCAGCAGCTTAGAGGGGACTAGCGGGAGGGTAGGAGCCAAAAACATTCAGTACTTC. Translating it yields CASSLEGTSGRVGAKNIQYF.

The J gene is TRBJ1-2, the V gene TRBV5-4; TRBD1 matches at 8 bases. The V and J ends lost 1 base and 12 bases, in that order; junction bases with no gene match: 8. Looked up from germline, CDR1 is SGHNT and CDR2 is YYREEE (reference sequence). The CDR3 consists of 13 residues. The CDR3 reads CASSLQGAQRDTF. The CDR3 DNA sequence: TGTGCCAGCAGCTTGCAGGGGGCCCAGAGGGACACCTTC.

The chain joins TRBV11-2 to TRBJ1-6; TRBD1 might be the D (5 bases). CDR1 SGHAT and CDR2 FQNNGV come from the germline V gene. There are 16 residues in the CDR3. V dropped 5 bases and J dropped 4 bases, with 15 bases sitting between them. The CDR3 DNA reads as TGTGCCAGCAGCCTCCGCGCGGGGGGTTATAATTCACCCCTCCACTTT. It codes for CASSLRAGGYNSPLHF.